This T cell receptor (beta chain) was obtained from a study of shared clonotypes between healthy human individuals. Whole-study results and caveats: A limitation of the genetic and exposure-history diversity represented arose from few donors. Non-shared clonotypes had lower generation probabilities than those shared by all four donors.

As defined, naive CD8 cells were CD45RO-negative and positively selected for CCR7, with terminally differentiated effector memory CD45RA+ cells excluded. The assay ran at deep level. Some clones are missing from TCRdb's copy, which holds only in-frame ones; the method was immunoSEQ multiplex PCR. The sample records roughly 1,800,000 clones, around 96% being singletons. Germline V gene data show CDR1 as SGHDN and CDR2 as FVKESK. With 1 base removed from V and 9 bases from J, the gap between germline ends came to 7 bases. CDR3 size: 13 residues. Regarding this clone: Antigen unknown.

Sequencing was carried out using naive CD8+ T cells sorted from blood. The V call is TRBV14, the J call TRBJ1-6; unclear D gene. This TCR derives from a man younger than 35 in good health. CDR3 region: CASSQVGSSPLHF. The CDR3 DNA follows: TGTGCCAGCAGCCAAGTCGGGAGTTCACCCCTCCACTTT.